A single sample is the source of the 5 T cell receptor beta chains below, sequenced in a study of technical replicates of blood from several donors (dated by TCRdb to 2015 to 2018). The receptor library was made with the immunoSEQ multiplex PCR assay. TCRdb's version of the immuneACCESS table is confined to in-frame rearrangements and falls short of the full clone set. An unresolved V gene accounts for under half of the shortfall where checked; the remainder is of unknown origin. The table for this sample lists more than 70,000 clones; 95% to 97% of them were counted only once. The biggest ten clones account for 0.22% of the sample. The specimen sequenced was T cells isolated from PBMCs. These receptor sequences come from a human donor in good health.

The chain recombines TRBV30 with TRBJ1-1, with TRBD1 matching 7 bases. There are 13 residues in the CDR3. The J segment lost 2 bases and the V segment lost 5 bases, leaving 5 bases of the junction unmatched. Germline CDR1 and CDR2: GTSNPN and SVGIG (reference sequence). The CDR3 reads CAWAGQRNTEAFF. CDR3 nucleotides: TGTGCCTGGGCGGGACAGCGCAACACTGAAGCTTTCTTT.

V gene TRBV7-9 combines with J gene TRBJ1-5; D not resolved. The V gene's germline CDR1 is SEHNR and CDR2 FQNEAQ (reference sequence). With 3 bases removed from V and 1 base from J, the gap between germline ends came to 7 bases. This CDR3 has 14 residues. DNA of the CDR3: TGTGCCAGCAGCTTCACAGAGAGCAATCAGCCCCAGCATTTT. Translating gives CASSFTESNQPQHF.

V and J are TRBV6-6 and TRBJ1-3; perhaps TRBD1 as D (5 bases). CDR3 size: 14 residues. Trimming shortened V by 6 bases and J by 2 bases, and 11 bases separated the two germline ends. The germline V gene encodes CDR1 MNHNY and CDR2 SVGAGI (reference sequence). The CDR3 is CASSPGVPGNTIYF. Written as DNA, the CDR3 is TGTGCCAGCAGCCCGGGGGTGCCTGGAAACACCATATATTTT.

J is TRBJ2-1 and V is TRBV5-1; 12 bases fit TRBD2. The germline V gene has CDR1 SGHRS and CDR2 YFSETQ. The CDR3 is 15 residues long. Trimming removed 0 bases from V and 7 bases from J; junction bases left unmatched: 2. In DNA, the CDR3 is TGCGCCAGCAGCTTGGCACTAGCGGGAGGTAATGAGCAGTTCTTC. Translated: CASSLALAGGNEQFF.

Here the CDR3 reads CAYQESGGTGELFF. The DNA for the CDR3 is TGTGCTTATCAGGAGAGCGGCGGGACCGGGGAGCTGTTTTTT. The V and J genes are TRBV10-3 and TRBJ2-2; D may be TRBD2 (5 bases). This CDR3 spans 14 amino acids. In germline, CDR1 is ENHRY, CDR2 SYGVKD.